These 32 T cell receptor beta chains share one sample of origin, sequenced in a study of blood T cell repertoires in COVID-19. Sequenced by immunoSEQ multiplex PCR; TCRdb stores in-frame clones only, minus some. The sample yields roughly 500,000 clones, approximately 83% seen once. The source material was peripheral blood. These receptors were obtained from a human donor in a cohort sampled during active COVID-19.

The genes are TRBV6-5 and TRBJ2-3, with a possible D match to TRBD1 (6 bases). V lost 4 bases to trimming and J lost 2 bases, with 10 bases between them. The germline gives CDR1 MNHEY, CDR2 SVGAGI. This CDR3 has 14 amino acids. CDR3 nucleotides: TGTGCCAGCAGTTTAGACAGGTACACAGATACGCAGTATTTT. This gives the protein CASSLDRYTDTQYF.

The V call is TRBV19, the J call TRBJ1-1; a weak D match, TRBD1 (5 bases). The V end lost 5 bases, the J end lost 7 bases, and 23 bases lay between the germline ends. The length of the CDR3 is 16 residues. The germline gives CDR1 LNHDA, CDR2 SQIVND (reference sequence). The CDR3 loop reads CASSPRGGTGLGEAFF. CDR3 sequence (DNA): TGTGCCAGTAGTCCCCGGGGGGGGACCGGGTTGGGTGAAGCTTTCTTT. Full variable domain (outside the CDR3, taken from reference TRBV19 and TRBJ1-1): DGGITQSPKYLFRKEGQNVTLSCEQNLNHDAMYWYRQDPGQGLRLIYYSQIVNDFQKGDIAEGYSVSREKKESFPLTVTSAQKNPTAFYLCASSPRGGTGLGEAFFGQGTRLTVV.

This sequence joins TRBV3-1 (or the pseudogene TRBV3-2) and TRBJ1-5; D not certain. The CDR3 length is 16 residues. Trimming removed 4 bases at V and 5 bases at J, with 18 bases between. In germline, CDR1 is LGHDT, CDR2 YNNKEL (reference sequence). Written as DNA, the CDR3 is TGTGCCAGCAGCCTCTCCTCCGTGGGCAGTGATCAGCCCCAGCATTTT. This gives the protein CASSLSSVGSDQPQHF.

The rearrangement links TRBV27 to TRBJ2-1; the D gene is possibly TRBD2 (6 bases). Per germline, CDR1 MNHEY and CDR2 SMNVEV (reference sequence). CDR3 length equals 16 residues. Trimming pared 5 bases from V and 1 base from J, leaving 15 bases between. CDR3 sequence: CASSALAGSSYNEQFF. CDR3 sequence (DNA): TGTGCCAGCAGTGCATTGGCGGGGTCTTCCTACAATGAGCAGTTCTTC.

This clone has only a few counts. V usage is TRBV30 and J usage is TRBJ1-6; 8 bases align to TRBD1. Germline trimming cut 3 bases from V and 9 bases from J; bases unmatched to any gene: 10. The germline V gene encodes CDR1 GTSNPN and CDR2 SVGIG (reference sequence). This CDR3 is built from 15 residues. The CDR3 bases are TGTGCCTGGAGAGGGAGAGACAGGGGCCTTTCACCCCTCCACTTT. This gives the protein CAWRGRDRGLSPLHF.

V is TRBV2 and J is TRBJ2-5, with 10 bases aligning to TRBD1. The CDR3 has 14 residues. Germline V gene data show CDR1 as SNHLY and CDR2 as FYNNEI. V lost 10 bases to trimming and J lost 3 bases; unmatched junction nucleotides: 8. The CDR3 nucleotides are TGTGCCACCAAGGGGGGGACAGGGGAAGAGACCCAGTACTTC. Protein: CATKGGTGEETQYF.

The chain is built from TRBV28 and TRBJ1-3; D unresolved. Germline CDR1 is MDHEN and CDR2 is SYDVKM. This CDR3 is built from 16 residues. Trimming took off 4 bases at V and 0 bases at J, with 13 bases between the two ends. CDR3 bases: TGTGCCAGCAGTTATACCACGTTACTCTCTGGAAACACCATATATTTT. Protein: CASSYTTLLSGNTIYF. The whole variable domain, remainder taken from reference TRBV28 and TRBJ1-3, is DVKVTQSSRYLVKRTGEKVFLECVQDMDHENMFWYRQDPGLGLRLIYFSYDVKMKEKGDIPEGYSVSREKKERFSLILESASTNQTSMYLCASSYTTLLSGNTIYFGEGSWLTVV.

For the CDR3, the DNA is TGTGCCAGCAGTTCGACAGGGTTGATGAATCAGCCCCAGCATTTT. Translating it yields CASSSTGLMNQPQHF. The rearrangement uses TRBV28 and TRBJ1-5; TRBD1 agrees at 7 bases. The CDR3 runs 15 residues. In germline, CDR1 is MDHEN, CDR2 SYDVKM. With 4 bases clipped from V and 4 bases from J, the junction kept 7 bases outside the gene matches.

This clone was found once. The V call is TRBV14, the J call TRBJ1-6, with a tentative D call TRBD1 (6 bases). Trimming removed 4 bases from V and 6 bases from J, with 16 bases in between. CDR3 size: 16 residues. Germline loops: CDR1 SGHDN, CDR2 FVKESK. The CDR3, as DNA: TGTGCCAGCAGCCGCTCGCAGGGGTCCGGTAATTCACCCCTCCACTTT. Encoded protein: CASSRSQGSGNSPLHF.

This clone occurred a few times. The chain couples TRBV5-3 to TRBJ2-1; 12 bases align to TRBD2. TRBV5-3 is assigned to the ORF class and has an uncertain function. V lost 3 bases, J lost 4 bases, and 5 bases stayed unmatched. There are 16 residues in the CDR3. The CDR3 region is CARSSWTSGMYNEQFF. Here the CDR3 DNA reads TGTGCCAGAAGCTCCTGGACTAGCGGGATGTACAATGAGCAGTTCTTC.

Concerning this clone: Other DNA sequences in this sample translate to the same CDR3. The CDR3 loop is CASSPGQNTGELFF. The CDR3 DNA follows: TGTGCCAGCTCACCTGGGCAGAACACCGGGGAGCTGTTTTTT. V is TRBV18 and J is TRBJ2-2, with unresolved D. The V gene lost 3 bases and the J gene lost 1 base, with 6 bases spanning the gap. The CDR3 totals 14 residues. CDR1 and CDR2 from the germline V gene are KGHSH and LQKENI.

This sequence joins TRBV5-1 and TRBJ2-4, with no clear D. This CDR3 is built from 13 residues. The germline V gene has CDR1 SGHRS and CDR2 YFSETQ. V gave up 4 bases and J gave up 0 bases, with 5 bases separating them. Written as DNA, the CDR3 is TGCGCCAGCAGCCAGGAAGCCAAAAACATTCAGTACTTC. Its protein product is CASSQEAKNIQYF.

J is TRBJ1-2 and V is TRBV19, with 8 bases matching TRBD1. V was clipped by 3 bases and J by 8 bases; unmatched bases: 5. Looked up from germline, CDR1 is LNHDA and CDR2 is SQIVND (reference sequence). The CDR3 consists of 13 residues. CDR3 sequence: CASSIAGGRGYTF. CDR3 DNA sequence: TGTGCCAGTAGTATTGCAGGGGGCAGGGGCTACACCTTC.

This clone was found a few times. This sequence joins TRBV7-2 and TRBJ1-3; D unclear. V was cut by 5 bases and J by 0 bases, with 14 bases left in between. Germline lookup yields CDR1 SGHTA and CDR2 FQGNSA. This CDR3 is built from 16 residues. The CDR3 DNA reads TGTGCCAGCAGCCGCTCAACAGTTAACTCTGGAAACACCATATATTTT. Translating it yields CASSRSTVNSGNTIYF. The complete variable domain, with remaining parts taken from reference TRBV7-2 and TRBJ1-3, reads GAGVSQSPSNKVTEKGKDVELRCDPISGHTALYWYRQSLGQGLEFLIYFQGNSAPDKSGLPSDRFSAERTGGSVSTLTIQRTQQEDSAVYLCASSRSTVNSGNTIYFGEGSWLTVV.

On this clone: Other DNA sequences in this specimen translate into the identical CDR3. The chain links TRBV30 to TRBJ1-1; D unresolved. The CDR3 is made up of 11 amino acids. Germline loops: CDR1 GTSNPN, CDR2 SVGIG (reference sequence). V was shortened by 0 bases and J by 8 bases, with 7 bases between the two germline ends. The CDR3 DNA is TGTGCCTGGAGTGTAGGCGGAGAAGCTTTCTTT. Its translation: CAWSVGGEAFF.

The chain has TRBV19 and TRBJ2-7, with D possibly being TRBD2 (5 bases). In germline, CDR1 is LNHDA, CDR2 SQIVND (reference sequence). CDR3 length: 15 amino acids. V lost 7 bases to trimming and J lost 0 bases, with 16 bases between them. The CDR3 sequence is CASTPAGRDSYEQYF. The CDR3 nucleotides read TGTGCCAGTACTCCCGCAGGACGGGACTCCTACGAGCAGTACTTC. The whole variable domain, remainder taken from reference TRBV19 and TRBJ2-7, is DGGITQSPKYLFRKEGQNVTLSCEQNLNHDAMYWYRQDPGQGLRLIYYSQIVNDFQKGDIAEGYSVSREKKESFPLTVTSAQKNPTAFYLCASTPAGRDSYEQYFGPGTRLTVT.

This clone has just a few counts. This CDR3 reads CASSARREQFF. The CDR3 DNA sequence: TGTGCCAGCAGTGCGCGGAGAGAGCAGTTCTTC. The chain links TRBV6-2 or TRBV6-3 to TRBJ2-1; no definite D call. Trimming cost V 5 bases and J 10 bases, with 9 bases left between them. Germline V gene lookup returns CDR1 MNHEY and CDR2 SVGEGT. CDR3 size: 11 residues.

The chain has TRBV28 and TRBJ1-4; D is perhaps TRBD1 (6 bases). The CDR3 runs 15 residues. V lost 3 bases, J lost 7 bases, and 15 bases lay in between. Germline-derived CDR1 and CDR2 are MDHEN and SYDVKM. DNA for the CDR3: TGTGCCAGCAGTTTTAGGGGGGGATATGGTGAAAAACTGTTTTTT. It codes for CASSFRGGYGEKLFF.

The rearrangement joins TRBV3-1 (or the pseudogene TRBV3-2) to TRBJ2-5; 8 bases line up with TRBD1. The J segment lost 5 bases and the V segment lost 4 bases, leaving 6 bases of the junction unmatched. CDR3 length equals 14 residues. CDR1 LGHDT and CDR2 YNNKEL come from the germline V gene (reference sequence). This CDR3 is CASSPRTGWETQYF. Written as DNA, the CDR3 is TGTGCCAGCAGCCCCAGGACAGGGTGGGAGACCCAGTACTTC.

This sequence joins TRBV18 and TRBJ2-3; 8 bases line up with TRBD2. The CDR3 totals 13 residues. In germline, CDR1 is KGHSH, CDR2 LQKENI. V was pared by 7 bases and J by 5 bases, with 5 bases of the junction left unmatched. CDR3 region: CASFGTRVDTQYF. CDR3 nucleotide sequence: TGTGCCAGCTTCGGGACTAGGGTAGATACGCAGTATTTT. The full variable domain, completed using reference TRBV18 and TRBJ2-3, is NAGVMQNPRHLVRRRGQEARLRCSPMKGHSHVYWYRQLPEEGLKFMVYLQKENIIDESGMPKERFSAEFPKEGPSILRIQQVVRGDSAAYFCASFGTRVDTQYFGPGTRLTVL.

V is TRBV7-2 and J is TRBJ2-3; 7 bases are shared with TRBD1. The length of the CDR3 is 14 residues. V trimming: 1 base; J trimming: 5 bases; junction bases outside the gene matches: 3. Per germline, CDR1 SGHTA and CDR2 FQGNSA. The DNA of the CDR3 is TGTGCCAGCAGCTTAGGGCAGGGGGTAGATACGCAGTATTTT. The encoded protein is CASSLGQGVDTQYF.

This clone occurred a few times. This rearrangement joins TRBV3-1 (or the pseudogene TRBV3-2) to TRBJ2-5; D not certain. The CDR3 is 16 amino acids. CDR1 is LGHDT, CDR2 YNNKEL, per germline (reference sequence). V was cut by 2 bases and J by 2 bases, with 15 bases left in between. The CDR3 sequence: CASSQKRSRFQETQYF. The DNA for the CDR3 is TGTGCCAGCAGCCAAAAACGGAGCCGATTTCAAGAGACCCAGTACTTC.

The CDR3 DNA is TGCAGCGTTGAATCTTACTTTGGTGGCTACACCTTC. It yields the protein CSVESYFGGYTF. The chain links TRBV29-1 to TRBJ1-2; no firm D call. The CDR3 is 12 amino acids. From germline, CDR1 is SQVTM and CDR2 ANQGSEA. V was clipped by 2 bases and J by 7 bases, with 11 bases between them.

The rearrangement links TRBV11-3 to TRBJ2-1; TRBD2 matches at 12 bases. Looked up from germline, CDR1 is SGHNT and CDR2 is YENEEA. The CDR3 has 15 amino acids. J gave up 4 bases and V 6 bases, and 4 bases lay outside the gene matches. The CDR3 sequence is CASSFGLAGYNEQFF. The DNA for the CDR3 is TGTGCCAGCAGTTTCGGACTAGCGGGATACAATGAGCAGTTCTTC.

The chain uses TRBV6-6 and TRBJ2-5; 7 nucleotides match TRBD1. The trim removed 2 bases at V and 1 base at J, leaving 4 bases unmatched. Germline CDR1 is MNHNY and CDR2 is SVGAGI (reference sequence). The CDR3 has 15 residues. CDR3 amino acids: CASSYPGTAQETQYF. For the CDR3, the DNA is TGTGCCAGCAGTTACCCCGGGACAGCCCAAGAGACCCAGTACTTC.

The chain couples TRBV7-8 to TRBJ2-5; D gene ambiguous. The germline V gene has CDR1 SGHVS and CDR2 FQNEAQ. The CDR3 is 15 residues long. V was shortened by 7 bases and J by 4 bases, with 19 bases between the two germline ends. The CDR3 spells CASNRISALGETQYF. The CDR3 DNA follows: TGTGCCAGCAACCGAATCTCAGCCCTAGGAGAGACCCAGTACTTC.

This chain uses TRBV6-5 with TRBJ1-4; D unclear. This CDR3 has 15 amino acids. The germline V gene encodes CDR1 MNHEY and CDR2 SVGAGI. V was trimmed by 6 bases and J by 7 bases, leaving 18 bases between them. CDR3 loop: CASSLGRGGFEKLFF. CDR3 nucleotide sequence: TGTGCCAGCAGCCTCGGACGGGGAGGTTTTGAAAAACTGTTTTTT.

The chain is built from TRBV5-5 and TRBJ1-1, with D perhaps TRBD1 (5 bases). Deletions cut 4 bases from V and 2 bases from J, with 15 bases between. The CDR3 extends over 15 amino acids. Germline V CDR1 and CDR2: SGHKS, YYEKEE (reference sequence). The CDR3 protein is CASSGTGLHNTEAFF. The CDR3 coding sequence is TGTGCCAGCAGCGGGACGGGACTTCATAACACTGAAGCTTTCTTT.

The chain has TRBV28 and TRBJ2-7, with D possibly being TRBD2 (6 bases). This CDR3 has 15 amino acids. Per germline, CDR1 MDHEN and CDR2 SYDVKM. Deletions cut 3 bases from V and 3 bases from J, with 15 bases between. In DNA, the CDR3 is TGTGCCAGCAGTTTTGGGGGGATTAATGACTACGAGCAGTACTTC. Translation gives CASSFGGINDYEQYF.

This clone has a handful of counts. The V gene is TRBV9, the J gene TRBJ2-5; D possibly corresponds to TRBD2 (5 bases). V was shortened by 3 bases and J by 4 bases, with 13 bases between the two germline ends. This CDR3 contains 14 residues. CDR1 is SGDLS and CDR2 is YYNGEE in the germline V gene. CDR3 in amino acids: CASSAPSSIETQYF. The CDR3 DNA sequence: TGTGCCAGCAGCGCCCCTAGCAGCATAGAGACCCAGTACTTC. The full variable domain, completed using reference TRBV9 and TRBJ2-5, is DSGVTQTPKHLITATGQRVTLRCSPRSGDLSVYWYQQSLDQGLQFLIQYYNGEERAKGNILERFSAQQFPDLHSELNLSSLELGDSALYFCASSAPSSIETQYFGPGTRLLVL.

The chain combines TRBV5-4 with TRBJ2-7, with 9 bases that match TRBD2. The CDR3 has 15 residues. Unmatched junction bases numbered 4, after V lost 1 base and J lost 2 bases. Germline CDR1 SGHNT, CDR2 YYREEE (reference sequence). The CDR3: CASSLTSGLTYEQYF. DNA of the CDR3: TGTGCCAGCAGCTTGACTAGCGGGCTTACCTACGAGCAGTACTTC.

This chain connects TRBV28 to TRBJ1-5; 7 positions match TRBD1. From germline, CDR1 is MDHEN and CDR2 SYDVKM. Trimming at V came to 7 bases and at J to 3 bases, leaving 3 bases not matched to a gene. The CDR3 is made up of 13 amino acids. The CDR3 loop reads CASNTGDNQPQHF. The CDR3 DNA reads as TGTGCCAGCAATACAGGGGACAATCAGCCCCAGCATTTT.